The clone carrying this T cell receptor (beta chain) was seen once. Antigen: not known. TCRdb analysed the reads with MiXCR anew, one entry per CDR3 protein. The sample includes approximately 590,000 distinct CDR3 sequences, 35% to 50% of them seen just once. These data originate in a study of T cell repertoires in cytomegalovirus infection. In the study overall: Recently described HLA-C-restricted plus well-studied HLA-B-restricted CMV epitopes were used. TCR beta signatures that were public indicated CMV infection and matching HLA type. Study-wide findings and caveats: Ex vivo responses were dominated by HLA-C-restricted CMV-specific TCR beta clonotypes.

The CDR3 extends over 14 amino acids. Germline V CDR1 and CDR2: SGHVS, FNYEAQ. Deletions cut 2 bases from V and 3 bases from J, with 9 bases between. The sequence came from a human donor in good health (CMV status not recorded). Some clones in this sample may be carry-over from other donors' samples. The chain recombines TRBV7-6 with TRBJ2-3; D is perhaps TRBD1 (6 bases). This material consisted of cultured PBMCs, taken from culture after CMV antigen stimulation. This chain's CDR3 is CASSLSGQTDTQYF. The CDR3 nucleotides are TGTGCCAGCAGCTTATCCGGACAGACAGATACGCAGTATTTT.